One and the same sample provided the 8 T cell receptor beta chains below, sequenced in a study of T cell responses to AZD1222 COVID-19 vaccine. Profiled with immunoSEQ multiplex PCR; TCRdb holds only in-frame clones, not every one. The sample has 250,000 or so clones; 93% are singletons. The material was peripheral blood, obtained on day 0 of AZD1222 vaccination. These receptor sequences come from an adult in good health.

The chain uses TRBV5-6 and TRBJ1-1, with 9 bases aligning to TRBD1. This CDR3 spans 16 amino acids. V shed 2 bases, J shed 5 bases, and the junction held 10 bases outside the gene matches. The germline V gene has CDR1 SGHDT and CDR2 YYEEEE. DNA for the CDR3: TGTGCCAGCAGCTTCACCGGGACAGGGATGCGAACTGAAGCTTTCTTT. The encoded protein is CASSFTGTGMRTEAFF.

CDR3 coding DNA: TGTGCCAGCAGTTTTCTGAGTCCCGCGAACACCGGGGAGCTGTTTTTT. This codes for CASSFLSPANTGELFF. V and J are TRBV28 and TRBJ2-2; D is unclear. The CDR3 sequence is 16 residues long. V was trimmed by 3 bases and J by 0 bases, leaving 11 bases between them. CDR1 and CDR2 (germline): MDHEN, SYDVKM. The complete variable domain, with remaining parts taken from reference TRBV28 and TRBJ2-2, reads DVKVTQSSRYLVKRTGEKVFLECVQDMDHENMFWYRQDPGLGLRLIYFSYDVKMKEKGDIPEGYSVSREKKERFSLILESASTNQTSMYLCASSFLSPANTGELFFGEGSRLTVL.

The gene calls are TRBV3-1 (or the pseudogene TRBV3-2) and TRBJ2-1; 9 nucleotides match TRBD2. Germline V gene sequence: CDR1 LGHDT, CDR2 YNNKEL (reference sequence). The CDR3 extends over 18 amino acids. V trimming: 4 bases; J trimming: 0 bases; junction bases outside the gene matches: 10. CDR3 sequence reads: CASSRGVAGVGSYNEQFF. The CDR3 coding sequence is TGTGCCAGCAGCCGTGGGGTAGCGGGAGTTGGCTCCTACAATGAGCAGTTCTTC.

This clone was seen just once. This chain uses TRBV28 with TRBJ2-3; 9 positions agree with TRBD1. The ends lost 5 bases at V and 4 bases at J; junction bases unmatched: 7. The CDR3 contains 15 residues. Germline V gives CDR1 MDHEN, CDR2 SYDVKM. The CDR3 loop is CASSIPGQGSDTQYF. CDR3 nucleotides: TGTGCCAGCAGTATCCCAGGACAGGGGTCAGATACGCAGTATTTT.

The CDR3 is CASSRQGTENTEAFF. Written as DNA, the CDR3 is TGTGCCAGCAGCCGACAAGGGACAGAGAACACTGAAGCTTTCTTT. This chain joins TRBV2 and TRBJ1-1, with 7 bases aligning to TRBD1. CDR1 and CDR2 from the germline V gene are SNHLY and FYNNEI. The CDR3 runs to 15 residues. The junction had 8 bases not matched to a gene; V was cut back by 6 bases and J by 1 base.

This chain uses TRBV15 with TRBJ1-4; no clear D. Germline CDR1 and CDR2: LNHNV and YYDKDF (reference sequence). This CDR3 is 16 amino acids long. The V and J ends lost 5 bases and 6 bases respectively, with 19 bases between them. This CDR3 reads CATSSRRRPTDEKLFF. The CDR3 bases are TGTGCCACCAGCTCCCGCCGGCGGCCGACGGATGAAAAACTGTTTTTT.

This chain joins TRBV27 and TRBJ1-5; 8 nucleotides match TRBD1. The CDR3 is made up of 16 amino acids. CDR1 is MNHEY, CDR2 SMNVEV, per germline (reference sequence). J gave up 2 bases and V 3 bases, and 6 bases lay outside the gene matches. The CDR3 loop reads CASSLRMDRGNQPQHF. The DNA for the CDR3 is TGTGCCAGCAGTTTGCGTATGGACAGGGGCAATCAGCCCCAGCATTTT.

The chain is built from TRBV10-3 and TRBJ1-5; D possibly corresponds to TRBD1 (5 bases). The CDR3 spans 13 residues. The V gene lost 11 bases and the J gene lost 2 bases, with 13 bases spanning the gap. Germline V gene sequence: CDR1 ENHRY, CDR2 SYGVKD. CDR3 nucleotide sequence: TGTGCCCCCCGCGGGGGTGGCAATCAGCCCCAGCATTTT. Encoded protein: CAPRGGGNQPQHF.